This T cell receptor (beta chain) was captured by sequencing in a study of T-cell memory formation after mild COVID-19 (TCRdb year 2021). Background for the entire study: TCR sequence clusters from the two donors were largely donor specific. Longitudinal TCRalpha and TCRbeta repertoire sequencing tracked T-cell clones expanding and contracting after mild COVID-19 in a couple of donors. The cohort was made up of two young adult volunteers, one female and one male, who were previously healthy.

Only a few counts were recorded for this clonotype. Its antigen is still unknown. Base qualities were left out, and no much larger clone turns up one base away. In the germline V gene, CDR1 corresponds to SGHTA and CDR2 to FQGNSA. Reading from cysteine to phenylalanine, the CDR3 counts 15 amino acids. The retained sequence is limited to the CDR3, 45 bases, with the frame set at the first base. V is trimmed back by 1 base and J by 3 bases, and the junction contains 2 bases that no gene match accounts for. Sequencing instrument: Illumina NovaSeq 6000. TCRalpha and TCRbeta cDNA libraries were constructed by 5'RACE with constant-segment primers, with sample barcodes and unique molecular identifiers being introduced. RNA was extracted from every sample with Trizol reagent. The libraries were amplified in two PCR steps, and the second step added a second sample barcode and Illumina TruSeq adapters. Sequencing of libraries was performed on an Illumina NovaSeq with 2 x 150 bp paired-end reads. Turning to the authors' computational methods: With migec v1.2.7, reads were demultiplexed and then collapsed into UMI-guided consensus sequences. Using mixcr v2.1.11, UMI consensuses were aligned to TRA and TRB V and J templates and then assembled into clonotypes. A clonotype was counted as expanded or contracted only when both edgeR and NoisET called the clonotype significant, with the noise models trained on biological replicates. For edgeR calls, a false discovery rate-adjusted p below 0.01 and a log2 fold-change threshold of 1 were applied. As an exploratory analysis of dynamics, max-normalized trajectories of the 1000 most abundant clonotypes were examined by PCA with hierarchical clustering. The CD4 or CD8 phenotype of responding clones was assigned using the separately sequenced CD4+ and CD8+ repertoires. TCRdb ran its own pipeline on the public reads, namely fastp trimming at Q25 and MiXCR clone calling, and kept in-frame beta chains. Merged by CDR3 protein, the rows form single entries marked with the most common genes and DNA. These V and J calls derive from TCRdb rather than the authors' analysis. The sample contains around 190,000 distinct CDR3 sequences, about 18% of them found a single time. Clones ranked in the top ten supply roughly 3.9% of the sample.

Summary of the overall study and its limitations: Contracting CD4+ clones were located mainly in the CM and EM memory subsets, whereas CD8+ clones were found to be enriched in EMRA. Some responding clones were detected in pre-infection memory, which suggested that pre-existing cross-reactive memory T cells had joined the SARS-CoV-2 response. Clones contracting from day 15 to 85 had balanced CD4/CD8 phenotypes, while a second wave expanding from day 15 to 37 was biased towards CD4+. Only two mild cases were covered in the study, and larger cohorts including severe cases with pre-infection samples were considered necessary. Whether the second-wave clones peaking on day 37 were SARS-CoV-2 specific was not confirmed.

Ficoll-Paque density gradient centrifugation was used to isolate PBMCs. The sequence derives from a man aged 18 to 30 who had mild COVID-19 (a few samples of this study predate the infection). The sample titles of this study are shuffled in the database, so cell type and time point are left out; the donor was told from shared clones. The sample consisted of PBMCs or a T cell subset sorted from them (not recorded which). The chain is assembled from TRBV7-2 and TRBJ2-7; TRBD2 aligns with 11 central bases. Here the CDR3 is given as CASSLGLAGSYEQYF. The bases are TGTGCCAGCAGCTTAGGACTAGCGGGGAGCTACGAGCAGTACTTC.